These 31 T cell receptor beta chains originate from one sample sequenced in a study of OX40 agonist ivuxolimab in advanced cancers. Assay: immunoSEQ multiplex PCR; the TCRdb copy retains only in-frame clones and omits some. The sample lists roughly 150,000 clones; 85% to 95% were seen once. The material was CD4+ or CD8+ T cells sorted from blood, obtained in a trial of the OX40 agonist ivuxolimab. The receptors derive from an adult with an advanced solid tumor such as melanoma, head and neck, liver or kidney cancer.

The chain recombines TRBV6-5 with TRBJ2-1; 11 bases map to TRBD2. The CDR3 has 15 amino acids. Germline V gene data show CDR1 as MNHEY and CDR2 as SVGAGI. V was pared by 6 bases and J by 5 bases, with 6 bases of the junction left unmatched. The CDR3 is CASRTGTSGNNEQFF. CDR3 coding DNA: TGTGCCAGCAGGACCGGGACTAGCGGTAACAATGAGCAGTTCTTC.

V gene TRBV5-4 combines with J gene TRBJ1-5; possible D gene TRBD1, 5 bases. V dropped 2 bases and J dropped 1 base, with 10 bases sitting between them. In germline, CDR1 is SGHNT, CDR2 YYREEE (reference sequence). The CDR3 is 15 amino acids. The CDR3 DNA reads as TGTGCCAGCAGCTTCGGCGGGGGAAGCAATCAGCCCCAGCATTTT. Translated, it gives CASSFGGGSNQPQHF.

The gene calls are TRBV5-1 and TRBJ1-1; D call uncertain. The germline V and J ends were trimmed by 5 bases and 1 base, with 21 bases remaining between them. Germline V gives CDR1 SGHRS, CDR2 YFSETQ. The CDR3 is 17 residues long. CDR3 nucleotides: TGCGCCAGCAGACTCGCGGACGGGTGGGCAGGGAACACTGAAGCTTTCTTT. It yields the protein CASRLADGWAGNTEAFF.

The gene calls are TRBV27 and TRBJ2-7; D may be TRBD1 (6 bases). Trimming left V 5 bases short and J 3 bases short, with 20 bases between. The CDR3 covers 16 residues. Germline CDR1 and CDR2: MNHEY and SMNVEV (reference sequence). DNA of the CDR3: TGTGCCAGCAGTCAAAGACAGGCCAGGGGCCTCTACGAGCAGTACTTC. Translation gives CASSQRQARGLYEQYF.

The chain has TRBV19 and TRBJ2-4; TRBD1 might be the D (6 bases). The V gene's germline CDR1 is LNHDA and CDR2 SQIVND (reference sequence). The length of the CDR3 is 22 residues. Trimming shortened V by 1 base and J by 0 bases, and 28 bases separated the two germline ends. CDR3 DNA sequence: TGTGCCAGTAGTATAGGCCCGAGGGGGACCACCACGATGTATCTAGCCAAAAACATTCAGTACTTC. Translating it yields CASSIGPRGTTTMYLAKNIQYF.

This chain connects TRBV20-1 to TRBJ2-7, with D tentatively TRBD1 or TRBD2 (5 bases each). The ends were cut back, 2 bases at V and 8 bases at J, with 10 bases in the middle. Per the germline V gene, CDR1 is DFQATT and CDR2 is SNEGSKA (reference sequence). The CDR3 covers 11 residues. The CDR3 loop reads CSARSGPQQYF. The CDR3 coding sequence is TGCAGTGCTAGATCGGGGCCCCAGCAGTACTTC.

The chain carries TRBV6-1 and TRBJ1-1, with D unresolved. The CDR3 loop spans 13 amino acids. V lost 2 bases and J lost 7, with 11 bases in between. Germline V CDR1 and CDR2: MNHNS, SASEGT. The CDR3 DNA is TGTGCCAGCAGTGAAAACCACAGAAGTGAAGCTTTCTTT. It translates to CASSENHRSEAFF.

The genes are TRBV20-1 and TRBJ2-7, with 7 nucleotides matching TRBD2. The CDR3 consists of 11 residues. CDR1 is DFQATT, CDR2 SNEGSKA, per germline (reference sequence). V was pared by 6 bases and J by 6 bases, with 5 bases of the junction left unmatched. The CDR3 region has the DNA TGCAGTGCCAGCTCGGGGGGCGAGCAGTACTTC. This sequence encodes CSASSGGEQYF.

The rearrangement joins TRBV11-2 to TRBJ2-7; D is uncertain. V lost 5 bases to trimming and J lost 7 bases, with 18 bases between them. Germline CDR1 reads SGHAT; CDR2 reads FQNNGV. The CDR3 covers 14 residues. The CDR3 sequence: CASSRGLSTGEQYF. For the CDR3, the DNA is TGTGCCAGCAGCCGTGGGCTATCGACTGGAGAGCAGTACTTC.

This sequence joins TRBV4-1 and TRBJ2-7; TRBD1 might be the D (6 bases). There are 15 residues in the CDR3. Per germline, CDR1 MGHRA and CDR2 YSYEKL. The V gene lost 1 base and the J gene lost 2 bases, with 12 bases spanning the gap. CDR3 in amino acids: CASSQVAGATYEQYF. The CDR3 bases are TGCGCCAGCAGCCAAGTAGCAGGGGCCACCTACGAGCAGTACTTC.

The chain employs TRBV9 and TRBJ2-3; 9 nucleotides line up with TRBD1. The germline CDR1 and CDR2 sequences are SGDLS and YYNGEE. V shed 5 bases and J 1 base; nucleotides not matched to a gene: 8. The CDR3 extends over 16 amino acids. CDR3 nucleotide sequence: TGTGCCAGCAGAGAACTCACAGGGGGCGGCACAGATACGCAGTATTTT. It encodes CASRELTGGGTDTQYF.

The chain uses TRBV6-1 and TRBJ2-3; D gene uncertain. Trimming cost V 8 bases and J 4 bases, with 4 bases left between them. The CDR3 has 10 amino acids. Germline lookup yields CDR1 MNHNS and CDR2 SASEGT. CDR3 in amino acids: CASVSDTQYF. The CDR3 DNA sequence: TGTGCCAGCGTGTCAGATACGCAGTATTTT.

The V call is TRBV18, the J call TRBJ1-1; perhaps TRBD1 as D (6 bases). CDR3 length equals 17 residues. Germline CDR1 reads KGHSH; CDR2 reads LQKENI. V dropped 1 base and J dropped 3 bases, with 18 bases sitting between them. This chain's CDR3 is CASSPQQGRIQDTEAFF. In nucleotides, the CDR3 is TGTGCCAGCTCACCACAACAGGGTAGAATACAGGACACTGAAGCTTTCTTT.

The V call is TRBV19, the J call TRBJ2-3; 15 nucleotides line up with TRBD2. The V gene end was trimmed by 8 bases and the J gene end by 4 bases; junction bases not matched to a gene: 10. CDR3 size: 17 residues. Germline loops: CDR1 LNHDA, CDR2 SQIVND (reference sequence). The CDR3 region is CASCLSGLAGGSDTQYF. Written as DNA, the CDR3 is TGTGCCAGTTGCTTGTCGGGACTAGCGGGAGGTTCAGATACGCAGTATTTT.

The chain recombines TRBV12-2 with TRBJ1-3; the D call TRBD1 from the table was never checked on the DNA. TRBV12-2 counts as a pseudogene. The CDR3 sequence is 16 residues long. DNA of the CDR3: TGTGCAAGTCGCCCCGGGCAGGGGATATTGGGAAACACCATATATTTT. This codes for CASRPGQGILGNTIYF.

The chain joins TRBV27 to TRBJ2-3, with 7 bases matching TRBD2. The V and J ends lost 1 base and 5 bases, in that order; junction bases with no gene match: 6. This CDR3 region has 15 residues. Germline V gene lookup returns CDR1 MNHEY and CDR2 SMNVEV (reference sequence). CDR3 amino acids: CASSLLTSWVDTQYF. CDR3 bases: TGTGCCAGCAGTTTATTGACTAGCTGGGTAGATACGCAGTATTTT.

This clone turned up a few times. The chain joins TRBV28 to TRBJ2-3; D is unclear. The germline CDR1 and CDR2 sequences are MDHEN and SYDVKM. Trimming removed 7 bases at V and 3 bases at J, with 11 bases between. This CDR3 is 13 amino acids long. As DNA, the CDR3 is TGTGCCAGCACCCAGTTAAGGACAGATACGCAGTATTTT. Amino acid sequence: CASTQLRTDTQYF.

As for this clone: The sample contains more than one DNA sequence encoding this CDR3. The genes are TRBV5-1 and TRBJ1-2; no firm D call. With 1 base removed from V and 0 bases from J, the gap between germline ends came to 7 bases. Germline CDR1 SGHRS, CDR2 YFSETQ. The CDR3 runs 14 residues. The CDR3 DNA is TGCGCCAGCAGCTTGTCACCGGCTAACTATGGCTACACCTTC. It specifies CASSLSPANYGYTF.

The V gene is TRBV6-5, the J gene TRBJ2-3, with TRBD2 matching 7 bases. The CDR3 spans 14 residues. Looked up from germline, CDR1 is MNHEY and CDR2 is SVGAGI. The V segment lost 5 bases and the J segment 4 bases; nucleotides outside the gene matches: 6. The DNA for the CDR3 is TGTGCCAGCAGTCATACTAGCGTGGCAGATACGCAGTATTTT. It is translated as CASSHTSVADTQYF.

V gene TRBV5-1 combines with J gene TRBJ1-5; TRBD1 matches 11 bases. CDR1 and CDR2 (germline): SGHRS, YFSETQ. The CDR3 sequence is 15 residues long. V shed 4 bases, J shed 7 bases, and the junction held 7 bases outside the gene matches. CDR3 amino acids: CASSAGTGGGQPQHF. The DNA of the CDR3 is TGCGCCAGCAGCGCCGGGACAGGGGGAGGACAGCCCCAGCATTTT.

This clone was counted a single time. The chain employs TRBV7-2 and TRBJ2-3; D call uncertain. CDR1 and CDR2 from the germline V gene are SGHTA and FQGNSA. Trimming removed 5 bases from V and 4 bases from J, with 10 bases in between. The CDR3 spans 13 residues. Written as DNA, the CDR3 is TGTGCCAGCAGCCCCAGTAACCCAGATACGCAGTATTTT. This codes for CASSPSNPDTQYF.

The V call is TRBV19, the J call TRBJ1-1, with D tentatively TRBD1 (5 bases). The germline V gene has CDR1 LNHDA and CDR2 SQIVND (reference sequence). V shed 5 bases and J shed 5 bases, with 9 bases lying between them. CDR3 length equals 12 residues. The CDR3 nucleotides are TGTGCCAGTAGTGGGACTGGGACTGAAGCTTTCTTT. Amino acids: CASSGTGTEAFF.

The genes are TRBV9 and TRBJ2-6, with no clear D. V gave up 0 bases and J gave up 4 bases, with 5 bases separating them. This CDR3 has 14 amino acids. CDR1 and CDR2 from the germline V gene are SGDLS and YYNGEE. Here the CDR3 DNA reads TGTGCCAGCAGCGTAGAGACGGGGGCCAACGTCCTGACTTTC. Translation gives CASSVETGANVLTF.

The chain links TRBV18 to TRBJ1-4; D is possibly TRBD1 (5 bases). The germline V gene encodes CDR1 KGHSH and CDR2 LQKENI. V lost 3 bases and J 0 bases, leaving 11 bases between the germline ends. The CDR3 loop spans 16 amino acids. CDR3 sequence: CASSPRQIATNEKLFF. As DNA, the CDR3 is TGTGCCAGCTCACCCCGACAGATTGCAACTAATGAAAAACTGTTTTTT.

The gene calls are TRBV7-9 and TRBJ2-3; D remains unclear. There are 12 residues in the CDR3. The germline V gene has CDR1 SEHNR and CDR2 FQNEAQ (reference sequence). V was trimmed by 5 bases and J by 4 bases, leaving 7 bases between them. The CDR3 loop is CASSPLADTQYF. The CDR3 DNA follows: TGTGCCAGCAGCCCTCTCGCAGATACGCAGTATTTT.

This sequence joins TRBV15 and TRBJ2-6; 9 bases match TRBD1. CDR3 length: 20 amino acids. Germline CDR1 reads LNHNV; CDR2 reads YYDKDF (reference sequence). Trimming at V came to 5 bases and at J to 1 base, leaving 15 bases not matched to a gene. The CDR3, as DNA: TGTGCCACCAGCCAGTTTACACTTCGGGACAGGGTGTCTGGGGCCAACGTCCTGACTTTC. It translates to CATSQFTLRDRVSGANVLTF. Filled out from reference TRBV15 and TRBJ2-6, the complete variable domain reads DAMVIQNPRYQVTQFGKPVTLSCSQTLNHNVMYWYQQKSSQAPKLLFHYYDKDFNNEADTPDNFQSRRPNTSFCFLDIRSPGLGDTAMYLCATSQFTLRDRVSGANVLTFGAGSRLTVL.

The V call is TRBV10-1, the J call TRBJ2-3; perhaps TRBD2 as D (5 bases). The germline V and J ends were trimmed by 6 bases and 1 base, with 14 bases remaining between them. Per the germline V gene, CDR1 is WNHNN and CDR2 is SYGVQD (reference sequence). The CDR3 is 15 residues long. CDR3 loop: CASSPGGGRTDTQYF. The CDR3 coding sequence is TGCGCCAGCAGCCCCGGTGGAGGTCGCACAGATACGCAGTATTTT.

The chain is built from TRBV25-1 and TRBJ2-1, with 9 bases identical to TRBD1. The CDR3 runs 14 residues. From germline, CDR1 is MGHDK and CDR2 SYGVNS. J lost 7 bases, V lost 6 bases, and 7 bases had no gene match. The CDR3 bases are TGTGCCAGCAGGACGGACAGGGGACCAAATGAGCAGTTCTTC. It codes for CASRTDRGPNEQFF.

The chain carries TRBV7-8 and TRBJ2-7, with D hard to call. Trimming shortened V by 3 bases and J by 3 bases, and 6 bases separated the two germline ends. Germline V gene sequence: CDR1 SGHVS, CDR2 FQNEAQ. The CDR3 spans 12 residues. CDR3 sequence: CASSFQYYEQYF. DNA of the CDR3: TGTGCCAGCAGCTTTCAGTACTACGAGCAGTACTTC. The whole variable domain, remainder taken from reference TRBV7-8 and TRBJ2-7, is GAGVSQSPRYKVAKRGQDVALRCDPISGHVSLFWYQQALGQGPEFLTYFQNEAQLDKSGLPSDRFFAERPEGSVSTLKIQRTQQEDSAVYLCASSFQYYEQYFGPGTRLTVT.

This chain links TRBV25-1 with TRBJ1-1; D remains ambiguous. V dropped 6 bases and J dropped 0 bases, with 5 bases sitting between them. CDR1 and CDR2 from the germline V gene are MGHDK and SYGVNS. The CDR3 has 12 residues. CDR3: CASSRVNTEAFF. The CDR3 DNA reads TGTGCCAGCAGCCGTGTGAACACTGAAGCTTTCTTT.

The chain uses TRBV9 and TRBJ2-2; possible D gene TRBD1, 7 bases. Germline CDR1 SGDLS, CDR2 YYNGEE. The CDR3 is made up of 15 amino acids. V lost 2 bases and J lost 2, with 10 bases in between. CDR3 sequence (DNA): TGTGCCAGCAGCGTGCAGGGGGGTAACACCGGGGAGCTGTTTTTT. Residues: CASSVQGGNTGELFF.